These 16 T cell receptor beta chains were all obtained from the same sample, sequenced in a study of blood T cell repertoires in COVID-19. The table came from immunoSEQ multiplex PCR; TCRdb's copy has only in-frame clones and leaves some out. The sample has under 200,000 clones; over 65% are singletons. The sample consisted of peripheral blood. The source is a woman older than 75 with acute or convalescent COVID-19.

V gene TRBV5-1 combines with J gene TRBJ2-1, with TRBD2 matching 13 bases. The CDR3 contains 16 residues. V lost 0 bases and J lost 8; bases outside the gene matches: 5. CDR1 and CDR2 (germline): SGHRS, YFSETQ. In DNA, the CDR3 is TGCGCCAGCAGCTTGGGGACTAGCGGGAGCGACGATGAGCAGTTCTTC. Residues: CASSLGTSGSDDEQFF.

This clone was seen only once. The chain joins TRBV3-1 (or the pseudogene TRBV3-2) to TRBJ2-1; TRBD1 matches 7 bases. CDR1 is LGHDT, CDR2 YNNKEL, per germline (reference sequence). This CDR3 is built from 15 residues. After removal of 7 bases from V and 0 bases from J, the junction contained 6 bases not matched to a gene. CDR3 region: CASTRDSSSYNEQFF. The CDR3 nucleotides are TGTGCCAGCACTCGGGACAGTTCCTCCTACAATGAGCAGTTCTTC.

This chain joins TRBV18 and TRBJ2-1, with D perhaps TRBD2 (5 bases). There are 15 residues in the CDR3. Trimming removed 3 bases from V and 0 bases from J, with 9 bases in between. Germline V gene data show CDR1 as KGHSH and CDR2 as LQKENI. CDR3 in amino acids: CASSPQDFSYNEQFF. The CDR3 DNA follows: TGTGCCAGCTCACCGCAGGACTTCTCCTACAATGAGCAGTTCTTC.

CDR3 in amino acids: CASSPETGVNEKLFF. The CDR3 DNA reads as TGTGCCAGCAGCCCCGAGACAGGGGTTAATGAAAAACTGTTTTTT. The chain has TRBV7-9 and TRBJ1-4, with TRBD1 identical over 8 bases. CDR1 and CDR2 (germline): SEHNR, FQNEAQ (reference sequence). This CDR3 has 15 residues. Trimming took 5 bases from V and 4 from J; bases not matched to a gene: 6. The whole variable domain, filled in from reference TRBV7-9 and TRBJ1-4, reads DTGVSQNPRHKITKRGQNVTFRCDPISEHNRLYWYRQTLGQGPEFLTYFQNEAQLEKSRLLSDRFSAERPKGSFSTLEIQRTEQGDSAMYLCASSPETGVNEKLFFGSGTQLSVL.

The count of this clone is one. V and J are TRBV7-2 and TRBJ2-1; a weak D match, TRBD1 (5 bases). CDR1 SGHTA and CDR2 FQGNSA come from the germline V gene. The CDR3 loop spans 13 amino acids. V lost 1 base to trimming and J lost 9 bases, with 10 bases between them. CDR3 DNA: TGTGCCAGCAGCTTAGTCTTAAGGGGTGAGCAGTTCTTC. Translation gives CASSLVLRGEQFF.

The chain joins TRBV5-1 to TRBJ2-7; 7 bases line up with TRBD1. Unmatched junction bases numbered 4, after V lost 2 bases and J lost 2 bases. From germline, CDR1 is SGHRS and CDR2 YFSETQ. The length of the CDR3 is 14 residues. CDR3 sequence: CASSLTGDPYEQYF. CDR3 DNA sequence: TGCGCCAGCAGCTTAACAGGGGATCCCTACGAGCAGTACTTC.

The chain employs TRBV27 and TRBJ2-7; 8 bases agree with TRBD2. Trimming took 5 bases from V and 2 from J; bases not matched to a gene: 8. Germline V gene lookup returns CDR1 MNHEY and CDR2 SMNVEV (reference sequence). The CDR3 loop spans 15 amino acids. In DNA, the CDR3 is TGTGCCAGCAGTGCCGACGGGAGGGAGCCCTACGAGCAGTACTTC. It encodes CASSADGREPYEQYF.

In its sample, this clone was seen once. The chain joins TRBV6-1 to TRBJ1-1, with 12 bases aligning to TRBD1. CDR1 and CDR2 (germline): MNHNS, SASEGT. J gave up 6 bases and V 4 bases, and 15 bases lay outside the gene matches. The CDR3 covers 18 residues. CDR3 sequence: CASSANLDPGQGAAEAFF. CDR3 sequence (DNA): TGTGCCAGCAGTGCCAACCTCGACCCGGGACAGGGGGCGGCTGAAGCTTTCTTT.

The chain carries TRBV27 and TRBJ2-2; a weak D match, TRBD2 (6 bases). Germline CDR1 MNHEY, CDR2 SMNVEV (reference sequence). The V end lost 7 bases, the J end lost 0 bases, and 15 bases lay between the germline ends. The CDR3 is 16 amino acids. CDR3 loop: CASTSLAYANTGELFF. The CDR3 region has the DNA TGTGCCAGCACCTCTCTAGCGTACGCGAACACCGGGGAGCTGTTTTTT.

The chain links TRBV28 to TRBJ2-7; the D is unclear. The CDR3 runs 15 residues. Germline lookup yields CDR1 MDHEN and CDR2 SYDVKM. The V end was cut by 4 bases, the J end by 9 bases, with 22 bases between. The CDR3 region has the DNA TGTGCCAGCAGTTCCCGTACTCATACTAATATCCGGCAGTACTTC. Protein product: CASSSRTHTNIRQYF.

This chain links TRBV29-1 with TRBJ2-7; 10 bases line up with TRBD2. This CDR3 has 13 residues. After removal of 4 bases from V and 4 bases from J, the junction contained 4 bases not matched to a gene. Germline V CDR1 and CDR2: SQVTM, ANQGSEA. CDR3 coding DNA: TGCAGCGTTGGGACTAGCGGACTTTACGAGCAGTACTTC. Its protein product is CSVGTSGLYEQYF.

The V and J genes are TRBV12-3 or TRBV12-4 and TRBJ1-4; possible D gene TRBD1, 5 bases. The CDR3 covers 13 residues. Trimming left V 2 bases short and J 8 bases short, with 9 bases between. The CDR3 DNA follows: TGTGCCAGCAGTTTATTCCGGGGGGAAAAACTGTTTTTT. Translating it yields CASSLFRGEKLFF.

There are a few counts of this clone. This chain connects TRBV3-1 (or the pseudogene TRBV3-2) to TRBJ1-6, with no clear D. Trimming removed 1 base at V and 14 bases at J, with 6 bases between. Germline loops: CDR1 LGHDT, CDR2 YNNKEL (reference sequence). The CDR3 runs to 11 residues. The chain's CDR3 is CASSQVASLHF. CDR3 bases: TGTGCCAGCAGCCAAGTAGCTTCCCTCCACTTT.

The CDR3 DNA reads as TGTGCCAGTAGTCAACCACAGGGAAATGAGCAGTTCTTC. Translation gives CASSQPQGNEQFF. The chain is built from TRBV19 and TRBJ2-1; D may be TRBD1 (6 bases). The germline V and J ends were trimmed by 5 bases and 7 bases, with 12 bases remaining between them. CDR1 is LNHDA, CDR2 SQIVND, per germline (reference sequence). The CDR3 length is 13 residues. Using reference TRBV19 and TRBJ2-1 for the parts outside the CDR3, the full variable domain is DGGITQSPKYLFRKEGQNVTLSCEQNLNHDAMYWYRQDPGQGLRLIYYSQIVNDFQKGDIAEGYSVSREKKESFPLTVTSAQKNPTAFYLCASSQPQGNEQFFGPGTRLTVL.

The rearrangement joins TRBV10-1 to TRBJ2-7; a weak D match, TRBD2 (7 bases). Trimming took 3 bases from V and 5 from J, leaving 11 bases between them. CDR3 length: 13 residues. Germline V gene sequence: CDR1 WNHNN, CDR2 SYGVQD (reference sequence). This CDR3 is CASSEGGRDEQYF. CDR3 nucleotide sequence: TGCGCCAGCAGTGAAGGGGGGAGGGACGAGCAGTACTTC.

This clone has a handful of counts. The genes are TRBV5-6 and TRBJ1-3; 7 nucleotides match TRBD1. Looked up from germline, CDR1 is SGHDT and CDR2 is YYEEEE. The CDR3 sequence is 15 residues long. Losses at the gene ends were 6 bases for V and 3 bases for J; bases not matched to a gene: 9. The CDR3 protein is CASNRQGPFGNTIYF. The CDR3 coding sequence is TGTGCCAGCAATCGACAGGGCCCCTTTGGAAACACCATATATTTT.